Sequencing of this T cell receptor (beta chain) was carried out in a study of early T cells in non-severe SARS-CoV-2 infection. Only a few counts were recorded for this clonotype. Unique molecular identifiers were attached to individual cDNA molecules. MiXCR, applied by TCRdb to the 5' RACE reads, yields one record per CDR3 protein. The data hold about 36,000 distinct CDR3 sequences, with approximately 6.6% observed a single time. Specimen: whole blood, collected at baseline. This receptor was identified in an adult who was a healthcare worker with PCR-confirmed SARS-CoV-2 infection or an uninfected control (not recorded which).

For the CDR3, the DNA is TGTGCCAGCAGGGCTGGAGGGAAGGCGCCCGAGCAGTACTTC. Translated: CASRAGGKAPEQYF. The chain has TRBV7-9 and TRBJ2-7; tentative D call: TRBD2 (6 bases). V was clipped by 6 bases and J by 6 bases, with 18 bases between them. Germline lookup yields CDR1 SEHNR and CDR2 FQNEAQ (reference sequence). The CDR3 extends over 14 amino acids.